The present TCR beta chain was sequenced within a study of cytomegalovirus exposure and HLA in healthy donors (dated by TCRdb to 2017 to 2019). Context from the whole study: In an earlier analysis of approximately 500 of the donors, approximately 300 Gb of sequence data and some 100 million unique TCR beta sequences from about 180 million T cells were reported. An early release covering just under 650 HLA-typed donors comprised about 320 gigabases of sequencing data and some 79 million unique TCR sequences. The genetic ancestry cluster associated with self-reported Caucasian donors included approximately 85% of the roughly 360 genotyped donors. The study aimed to test whether cataloging public T cell receptors could reveal signatures of past pathogen exposure. The T cell repertoires of under 750 subjects were profiled by immunosequencing and related to cytomegalovirus serostatus. Besides the first cohort of 666 subjects, a separate validation cohort made up of 120 different subjects was used. The study combined high-throughput TCR immunosequencing, statistical association of individual TCRs with disease status, and machine learning to predict cytomegalovirus infection status. To study patterns of TCR occurrence, a later analysis re-analyzed previously published TCR beta repertoires from more than 550 donors and added high-resolution HLA genotyping. Rather than using new phenotypic data, the later analysis identified candidate immune exposures from TCR beta sequences and from how often those sequences occurred across donors. To decide whether each TCR beta V gene segment behaved as functional or pseudogenic, an earlier analysis of over 500 of the donors relied on high-throughput TCR beta sequencing. Donor age, sex, ethnicity and CMV serostatus were compiled together with the repertoire data. A later genetic analysis took genome-wide SNP genotypes for about three fifths of the roughly 670 donors and used that subset as a discovery cohort. Every repertoire in the discovery cohort had been generated on one and the same sequencing platform. Class I and class II HLA loci were covered by the typing at four-digit resolution. The number of typed donors differed by locus: about 620-640 for A, B, C, DRB1 and DQB1; about 520 for DQA1; 606 for DPA1; and roughly 490 for DPB1. Roughly 5 DR-DQ haplotypes were handled as single units for association and clustering, since linkage in the cohort was strong. On average, 235,054 unique TCR beta nucleotide sequences were sequenced per donor among 398 genotyped donors of the cohort, with 15% to 20% of those sequences being non-productive.

The cohort comprised fewer than 700 healthy bone marrow donors. At the time of sampling, every cohort member was nominally healthy, though immune exposures that went unrecorded were likely present. The donor tested CMV seronegative, placing the donor among the 352 seronegative members of the cohort. Every donor gave a peripheral blood sample, and the peripheral blood mononuclear cells from that sample were used for TCR beta sequencing. The Qiagen DNeasy Blood Extraction Kit was used to extract genomic DNA from the blood cell samples. Paper-wide results and their limitations: In a later analysis, several top co-occurrence clusters were reported to appear linked to parvovirus B19, influenza, CMV and Epstein-Barr virus. The study listed approximately 150 TCR beta chains as associated with cytomegalovirus. Most TCR sequences were observed very rarely across donors, whereas some public TCRs were present in many individuals. In a later analysis, the rate of TCR association differed among HLA loci, with DRB1 alleles having the most associated TCRs and HLA-C alleles having the fewest. The classifier was reported to diagnose cytomegalovirus status with high specificity and sensitivity in both the original and validation cohorts. HLA typing was unavailable for some donors at each locus, so association tests used only the typed subset. Correlated functional status among segregating V segments might be attributable to linkage disequilibrium, but an unknown experimental factor could not be ruled out. In a later analysis, HLA-associated TCR beta chains were found to be more clonally expanded and to have lower generation probabilities than equally common non-associated chains. This cohort had only TCR beta chains sequenced, and the lack of alpha or paired-chain data limited which features could be detected. In a later genetic analysis, a missense DCLRE1C variant was associated with V-gene and J-gene trimming of TCR beta chains, and the association was replicated in an independent cohort. Some IMGT-functional V segments, including TRBV6-2 and TRBV6-3, could not be distinguished by the 87-base-pair reads and were therefore excluded. A later analysis found that most CMV-associated TCR beta chains appeared HLA-restricted, with HLA associations seemingly driven largely by CMV exposure. Three of the identified cytomegalovirus-associated TCR beta chains were confirmed in vitro to be specific for cytomegalovirus antigens. A group of highly shared sequence variants was considered likely to be a technical artifact of the sequencing pipeline. Strong co-occurrence of HLA alleles, especially DR and DQ, made assigning TCR associations to individual alleles difficult. Immune exposure information for the cohort was limited to CMV serostatus. Roughly uniform sequencing depth across donors was assumed in presence/absence analyses, although this assumption may not hold. Roughly 15 rarely observed V segments, including chromosome 9 orphons, were excluded from the earlier analysis of a few hundred of the donors because counts were too low. Compared with the roughly 700-donor mean, donors in an Asian-associated ancestry cluster had fewer N-insertions in productive TCRs, according to a later genetic analysis. A further reported finding was that TCR beta sequences accurately predicted the HLA-A and HLA-B alleles for most subjects in the first cohort. In an earlier analysis of some 550 of the donors, most TCR beta V segments were observed in productive rearrangements about 90% or about 30% of the time, broadly matching IMGT annotations. According to the authors, the approach could potentially be generalized to other disease states and immunological phenotypes. At a false discovery rate of 0.05, a later analysis linked about 17,000 TCR beta sequences to specific HLA alleles.

Libraries were prepared through the immunoSEQ multiplex PCR assay. The multiplex PCR relied on a mix of 60 forward primers for TCR Vbeta segments and 13 reverse primers for TCR Jbeta segments. A multiplex PCR assay on genomic DNA amplified the CDR3 region of rearranged TCR beta genes. Amplified TCR beta libraries were sequenced as 87-base-pair reads on the Illumina HiSeq System. The authors processed their data as follows. A later analysis tallied around 82 million unique TCR beta chains across the 666 repertoires, and around 12 million of those chains were shared by two or more donors. A nearest-neighbor algorithm error-corrected the raw reads and collapsed the reads into unique sequences, merging closely related sequences to remove PCR and sequencing errors. To assign V, D and J gene segments, CDR3 sequences were aligned to IMGT reference sequences. For a sequence to be retained, at least a six-nucleotide match to both a V gene segment and a J gene segment was required. Rearrangements were classified as productive when the CDR3 lacked stop codons and remained in frame with V and J, and all other rearrangements were classified as non-productive. CDR3 was defined by IMGT convention, running from the second conserved V-encoded cysteine to the conserved J-encoded phenylalanine. The earlier analysis of some 550 of the donors excluded any sequence lacking an unambiguous match to a single V gene segment. In an earlier analysis of several hundred of the donors, V segments were called functional above 56.7% productive rearrangements and were called segregating when the between-donor standard deviation exceeded 5%. A statistical classification framework was built for diagnosing cytomegalovirus status from the catalog of TCR beta chain sequences. A later analysis assigned V and J genes by comparing TCR nucleotide sequences with IMGT/GENE-DB human TR gene sequences. In a later analysis, CDR3 sequences and most-parsimonious VDJ recombination scenarios were assigned using the TCRdist pipeline. In a later analysis, each TCR beta chain was defined by its CDR3 amino acid sequence together with its V-gene family, and reads without a unique V-gene family were excluded. As a way to deal with suspected cross-contamination and a sequencing artifact, a later analysis dropped roughly 600 nucleotide sequences that were highly shared and had low generation probability. In a later analysis, a clonal expansion index was calculated for each public chain from normalized within-repertoire ranks of inferred template counts. Generation probabilities in a later analysis came from a VDJ recombination model fitted to out-of-frame rearrangements, and those results were checked against IGoR. In a later analysis, TCR-TCR, TCR-HLA and TCR-CMV co-occurrence was scored with hypergeometric tests, and a repertoire-size bias correction was applied to TCR pairs. False discovery rates were estimated in a later analysis by permuting HLA or CMV assignments 20 times. A later analysis grouped co-occurring TCRs with DBSCAN, adding TCRdist sequence similarity when clustering within HLA-allele-positive subsets. Co-occurrence clustering excluded repertoires with fewer than 30,000 or more than 120,000 public chains, plus five with anomalous nucleotide sharing. Sourced from immuneACCESS, this table was stored by TCRdb with only in-frame sequences that have V and J called. A share of the clones is absent; for the studies checked, an unresolved V gene accounts for under half, and the remainder has no known explanation. V and J calls plus clone size are reproduced from that table; the DNA served to infer D and trimming. For this sample the table gives some 200,000 clones, of which approximately 78% were detected only once. The top ten clonotypes cover less than 3% of the sample.

As to this clone: Its specific antigen is unknown. No base quality values were provided; no much bigger clone lies one nucleotide off.

CDR1 and CDR2 are drawn from the germline V gene (reference sequence): WNHNN, SYGVQD. V is pruned by 0 bases and J by 4 bases, leaving 9 bases of the junction without a gene match. The CDR3 runs 18 amino acids, cysteine and phenylalanine included. Only CDR3 DNA remains: 54 bases, in frame from the first base. Sequenced: PBMCs. This sequence originates from a woman between 35 and 50 years old in good health and CMV-seronegative. This chain is built from TRBV10-1 and TRBJ2-1, and 10 junction bases match TRBD2. CDR3 region: CASSESTLAGVGYNEQFF. The nucleotide sequence is TGCGCCAGCAGTGAGTCGACTCTAGCGGGAGTTGGGTACAATGAGCAGTTCTTC.